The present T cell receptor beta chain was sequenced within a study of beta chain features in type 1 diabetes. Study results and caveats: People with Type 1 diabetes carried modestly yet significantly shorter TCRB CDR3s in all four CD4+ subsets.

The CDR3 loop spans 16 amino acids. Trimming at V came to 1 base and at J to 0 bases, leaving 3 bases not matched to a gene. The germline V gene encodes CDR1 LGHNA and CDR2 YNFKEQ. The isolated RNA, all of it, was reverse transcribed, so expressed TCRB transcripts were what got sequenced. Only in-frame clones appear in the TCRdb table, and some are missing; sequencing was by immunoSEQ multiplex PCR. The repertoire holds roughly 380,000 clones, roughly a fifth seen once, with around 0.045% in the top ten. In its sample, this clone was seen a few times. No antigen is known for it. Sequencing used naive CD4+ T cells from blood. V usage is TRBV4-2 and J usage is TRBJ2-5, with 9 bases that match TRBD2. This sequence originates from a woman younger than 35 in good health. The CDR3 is CASSQGLAENQETQYF. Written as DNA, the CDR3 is TGTGCCAGCAGCCAAGGACTAGCGGAGAACCAAGAGACCCAGTACTTC.